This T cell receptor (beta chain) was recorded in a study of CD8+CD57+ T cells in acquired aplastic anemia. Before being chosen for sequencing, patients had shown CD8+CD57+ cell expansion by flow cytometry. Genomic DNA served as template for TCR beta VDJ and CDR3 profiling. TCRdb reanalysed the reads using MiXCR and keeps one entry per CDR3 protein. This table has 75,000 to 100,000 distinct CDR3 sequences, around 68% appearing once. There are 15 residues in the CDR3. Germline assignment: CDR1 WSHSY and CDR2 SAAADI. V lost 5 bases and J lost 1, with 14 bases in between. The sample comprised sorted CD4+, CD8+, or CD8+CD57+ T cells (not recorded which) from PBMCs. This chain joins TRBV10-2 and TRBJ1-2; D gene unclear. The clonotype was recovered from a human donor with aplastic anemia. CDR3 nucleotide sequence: TGCGCCAGCAGTAATGGGCTGAAGGTTAACTATGGCTACACCTTC. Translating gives CASSNGLKVNYGYTF.